The 25 T cell receptor beta chains presented below share a single source sample, sequenced in a study of early T cells in non-severe SARS-CoV-2 infection. TCRdb recomputed calls from the 5' RACE reads with MiXCR, one row per CDR3 protein. The sample has approximately 50,000 distinct CDR3 sequences, approximately 7.6% seen once. Sequencing input: whole blood. All receptors derive from an adult who was a healthcare worker with PCR-confirmed SARS-CoV-2 infection or an uninfected control (not recorded which).

The CDR3 region is CASSQASASNQPQHF. In nucleotides, the CDR3 is TGCGCCAGCAGCCAAGCTTCAGCTAGCAATCAGCCCCAGCATTTT. V is TRBV4-1 and J is TRBJ1-5, with D unclear. V was shortened by 1 base and J by 0 bases, with 7 bases between the two germline ends. Germline loops: CDR1 MGHRA, CDR2 YSYEKL. CDR3 size: 15 residues.

This clonotype was observed many times. The V and J genes are TRBV28 and TRBJ1-2; D might be TRBD1 (6 bases). The CDR3 extends over 12 amino acids. Per germline, CDR1 MDHEN and CDR2 SYDVKM. Trimming left V 6 bases short and J 4 bases short, with 9 bases between. CDR3 sequence reads: CASREGVYGYTF. CDR3 sequence (DNA): TGTGCCAGCAGGGAGGGGGTCTATGGCTACACCTTC.

This clonotype was counted ten times or more. The gene calls are TRBV5-1 and TRBJ2-7, with 10 bases fitting TRBD1. V lost 4 bases and J lost 2; bases outside the gene matches: 3. The germline gives CDR1 SGHRS, CDR2 YFSETQ. This CDR3 spans 14 amino acids. Written as DNA, the CDR3 is TGCGCCAGCAGCCCCGGGACAGGGGCCTACGAGCAGTACTTC. Its protein product is CASSPGTGAYEQYF.

This clonotype was observed a few times. The J gene is TRBJ2-1, the V gene TRBV12-3 or TRBV12-4; TRBD1 or TRBD2 may be the D gene (6 bases each). CDR3 length equals 15 residues. Deletions cut 7 bases from V and 9 bases from J, with 22 bases between. CDR3 residues: CASNLRWGARGEQFF. CDR3 sequence (DNA): TGTGCCAGCAACCTTAGATGGGGGGCGCGAGGTGAGCAGTTCTTC.

This clonotype was counted ten times or more. The chain combines TRBV4-1 with TRBJ2-3; D possibly corresponds to TRBD2 (5 bases). The CDR3 extends over 14 amino acids. V dropped 6 bases and J dropped 6 bases, with 16 bases sitting between them. Germline loops: CDR1 MGHRA, CDR2 YSYEKL. The CDR3: CASSLSGQQDTQYF. CDR3 bases: TGCGCCAGCAGTCTAAGCGGTCAACAGGATACGCAGTATTTT.

V is TRBV20-1 and J is TRBJ1-5, with a possible D match to TRBD1 (5 bases). Trimming took off 6 bases at V and 5 bases at J, with 14 bases between the two ends. This CDR3 comprises 13 residues. Germline-derived CDR1 and CDR2 are DFQATT and SNEGSKA (reference sequence). CDR3 sequence reads: CSAGRDPYQPQHF. As DNA, the CDR3 is TGCAGTGCCGGCCGGGACCCTTATCAGCCCCAGCATTTT.

This sequence joins TRBV7-6 and TRBJ2-3, with a weak D call TRBD1 (5 bases). The germline V gene has CDR1 SGHVS and CDR2 FNYEAQ. V lost 0 bases to trimming and J lost 4 bases, with 8 bases between them. This CDR3 is built from 14 residues. The chain's CDR3 is CASSLAGPADTQYF. DNA of the CDR3: TGTGCCAGCAGCTTAGCGGGGCCCGCAGATACGCAGTATTTT. The entire variable domain, with the rest obtained from reference TRBV7-6 and TRBJ2-3, is as follows: GAGVSQSPRYKVTKRGQDVALRCDPISGHVSLYWYRQALGQGPEFLTYFNYEAQQDKSGLPNDRFSAERPEGSISTLTIQRTEQRDSAMYRCASSLAGPADTQYFGPGTRLTVL.

The chain recombines TRBV20-1 with TRBJ1-6, with D maybe TRBD1 (6 bases). V lost 5 bases to trimming and J lost 10 bases, with 15 bases between them. In germline, CDR1 is DFQATT, CDR2 SNEGSKA (reference sequence). The length of the CDR3 is 13 residues. The CDR3 sequence: CSAVRGKESPLHF. The DNA of the CDR3 is TGCAGTGCTGTGAGGGGGAAGGAATCACCCCTCCACTTT.

The chain recombines TRBV11-2 with TRBJ2-1; 9 bases agree with TRBD1. The V segment lost 7 bases and the J segment 2 bases; nucleotides outside the gene matches: 6. CDR3 length: 15 amino acids. CDR1 and CDR2 (germline): SGHAT, FQNNGV. The CDR3 nucleotides read TGTGCCAGCATTCACGGGACAGGGACCTACAATGAGCAGTTCTTC. Its protein is CASIHGTGTYNEQFF. Full variable domain (outside the CDR3, taken from reference TRBV11-2 and TRBJ2-1): EAGVAQSPRYKIIEKRQSVAFWCNPISGHATLYWYQQILGQGPKLLIQFQNNGVVDDSQLPKDRFSAERLKGVDSTLKIQPAKLEDSAVYLCASIHGTGTYNEQFFGPGTRLTVL.

V gene TRBV6-6 combines with J gene TRBJ2-7; a possible D gene is TRBD1 (5 bases). Per the germline V gene, CDR1 is MNHNY and CDR2 is SVGAGI (reference sequence). V was pared by 5 bases and J by 1 base, with 12 bases between. The CDR3 length is 14 residues. The DNA of the CDR3 is TGTGCCAGCAGTCGACAGCGTGCTTCCTACGAGCAGTACTTC. The encoded protein is CASSRQRASYEQYF.

Only a few counts were recorded for this clonotype. This sequence joins TRBV7-2 and TRBJ2-7; 8 bases are a match to TRBD2. Trimming removed 2 bases from V and 2 bases from J; junction bases left unmatched: 5. Per the germline V gene, CDR1 is SGHTA and CDR2 is FQGNSA. The CDR3 is made up of 15 amino acids. The CDR3 DNA reads as TGTGCCAGCAGCTTAATAGCGGGGAGTACCTACGAGCAGTACTTC. Its protein is CASSLIAGSTYEQYF.

This clonotype has ten or more counts. The J gene is TRBJ2-7, the V gene TRBV6-6, with unresolved D. The V end was cut by 7 bases, the J end by 2 bases, with 12 bases between. The CDR3 sequence is 13 residues long. Per germline, CDR1 MNHNY and CDR2 SVGAGI (reference sequence). The CDR3 is CASTPSQTYEQYF. CDR3 sequence (DNA): TGTGCCAGCACCCCCTCCCAGACCTACGAGCAGTACTTC.

This clonotype has a handful of counts. The chain employs TRBV20-1 and TRBJ2-3, with 14 nucleotides matching TRBD2. This CDR3 comprises 15 residues. Germline CDR1 and CDR2: DFQATT and SNEGSKA (reference sequence). The junction had 7 bases not matched to a gene; V was cut back by 7 bases and J by 4 bases. CDR3 bases: TGCAGTGTCCTCCTGACTAGCGGGAGGGCAGATACGCAGTATTTT. This sequence encodes CSVLLTSGRADTQYF.

This clonotype appeared a few times. CDR3 sequence: CASPTQQGPFFYEQYF. CDR3 DNA: TGCGCCAGCCCGACCCAACAGGGACCGTTTTTCTACGAGCAGTACTTC. The rearrangement links TRBV23-1 to TRBJ2-7, with a weak D call TRBD1 (6 bases). TRBV23-1 falls under the ORF class, with uncertain function. V was shortened by 8 bases and J by 3 bases, with 23 bases between the two germline ends. This CDR3 has 16 amino acids.

The CDR3 DNA sequence: TGCGCCAGCAGCCCCTTAGCGGGGAGCACAGATACGCAGTATTTT. This encodes CASSPLAGSTDTQYF. The genes are TRBV4-1 and TRBJ2-3; TRBD2 matches at 8 bases. The CDR3 has 15 amino acids. The germline V gene has CDR1 MGHRA and CDR2 YSYEKL. Trimming cost V 4 bases and J 0 bases; bases outside gene matches: 3.

This clonotype was seen a handful of times. The chain links TRBV20-1 to TRBJ2-3; D uncertain. Trimming cost V 0 bases and J 0 bases, with 13 bases left between them. The CDR3 consists of 16 residues. The germline CDR1 and CDR2 sequences are DFQATT and SNEGSKA (reference sequence). The CDR3, as DNA: TGCAGTGCTAGAGATTTGGCGCGGTCTAGCACAGATACGCAGTATTTT. The encoded protein is CSARDLARSSTDTQYF.

This sequence joins TRBV30 and TRBJ2-3; 7 nucleotides align to TRBD2. Germline V gives CDR1 GTSNPN, CDR2 SVGIG (reference sequence). J lost 2 bases, V lost 2 bases, and 4 bases had no gene match. This CDR3 is 14 amino acids long. The chain's CDR3 is CAWSMSGVTDTQYF. In nucleotides, the CDR3 is TGTGCCTGGAGTATGAGCGGGGTCACAGATACGCAGTATTTT.

The chain uses TRBV18 and TRBJ2-3; D gene uncertain. Trimming took off 3 bases at V and 0 bases at J, with 7 bases between the two ends. This CDR3 contains 14 residues. Germline assignment: CDR1 KGHSH and CDR2 LQKENI. The CDR3, as DNA: TGTGCCAGCTCACCGGCGCGGAGCACAGATACGCAGTATTTT. Encoded protein: CASSPARSTDTQYF.

This clonotype was picked up many times. The V gene is TRBV3-1, the J gene TRBJ2-7, with D tentatively TRBD2 (5 bases). Germline V CDR1 and CDR2: LGHDT, YNNKEL (reference sequence). V lost 3 bases to trimming and J lost 7 bases, with 10 bases between them. This CDR3 has 12 amino acids. CDR3 DNA sequence: TGTGCCAGCAGCCAGACGGACTGGGAGCAGTACTTC. It codes for CASSQTDWEQYF.

Sample share makes this clonotype medium-sized. The rearrangement joins TRBV18 to TRBJ2-2; D is uncertain. Germline values: CDR1 KGHSH, CDR2 LQKENI. Trimming cost V 8 bases and J 3 bases, with 10 bases left between them. The CDR3 covers 13 residues. CDR3 coding DNA: TGTGCCAGCCCCGTGGTGGACACCGGGGAGCTGTTTTTT. Protein sequence: CASPVVDTGELFF.

The sample holds a few counts of this clonotype. V usage is TRBV28 and J usage is TRBJ2-7; the match to TRBD2 covers 7 bases. Looked up from germline, CDR1 is MDHEN and CDR2 is SYDVKM. With V trimmed by 6 bases and J by 6 bases, 8 bases remained unmatched. This CDR3 spans 13 amino acids. CDR3 DNA sequence: TGTGCCAGCAGCGTTGCGGGAGCATCCGAGCAGTACTTC. It yields the protein CASSVAGASEQYF.

This clonotype has at least ten counts. The V gene is TRBV6-5, the J gene TRBJ1-5, with 9 bases that match TRBD1. This CDR3 comprises 14 residues. Trimming at V came to 5 bases and at J to 2 bases, leaving 1 base not matched to a gene. Per germline, CDR1 MNHEY and CDR2 SVGAGI. The CDR3 is CASSRQGGNQPQHF. CDR3 DNA: TGTGCCAGCAGTAGACAGGGGGGCAATCAGCCCCAGCATTTT.

This clonotype has ten or more counts. The rearrangement uses TRBV11-1 and TRBJ2-7; TRBD1 is a possible D gene (6 bases). The V and J ends lost 5 bases and 4 bases respectively, with 15 bases between them. The length of the CDR3 is 14 residues. The germline V gene encodes CDR1 SGHAT and CDR2 FQDESV (reference sequence). CDR3 DNA: TGTGCCAGCAGCATCCAACAGGGTTTATACGAGCAGTACTTC. Protein: CASSIQQGLYEQYF.

The chain uses TRBV10-2 and TRBJ2-1; 7 nucleotides line up with TRBD2. V gave up 6 bases and J gave up 9 bases; unmatched junction bases: 8. From germline, CDR1 is WSHSY and CDR2 SAAADI. This CDR3 spans 13 amino acids. CDR3 sequence: CASRAGAEGEQFF. The CDR3 nucleotides read TGCGCCAGCAGGGCGGGAGCGGAGGGTGAGCAGTTCTTC.

Only a few counts were recorded for this clonotype. The rearrangement links TRBV7-9 to TRBJ1-2; 11 bases map to TRBD1. CDR1 and CDR2 (germline): SEHNR, FQNEAQ (reference sequence). J was trimmed by 3 bases and V by 5 bases; bases with no gene match: 8. This CDR3 region has 16 residues. CDR3 in DNA: TGTGCCAGCAGCATCGGACAGGGGGCGCTTGACTATGGCTACACCTTC. Its translation: CASSIGQGALDYGYTF.